These T cell receptor beta chains were read from a single sample in a study of cytomegalovirus exposure and HLA in healthy donors. Only in-frame clones appear in the TCRdb table, and some are missing; sequencing was by immunoSEQ multiplex PCR. This table holds 85,000 to 100,000 clones, 80% to 90% found once. The sequenced sample was PBMCs. Receptors originate from a man younger than 35 in good health and CMV-seronegative. Each CDR3 is given with its conserved first and last residue. The D gene is left open where the match is weak. Clone sizes are given selectively: once, few, many, or a class where the clone is expanded.

D gene: -
V gene: TRBV6-5
J gene: TRBJ2-1
clone size: -
CDR3 protein: CASSRLPTGDEQFF
CDR3 DNA: TGTGCCAGCAGCAGACTTCCTACGGGTGATGAGCAGTTCTTC

D gene: TRBD2
V gene: TRBV6-5
J gene: TRBJ2-1
clone size: -
CDR3 protein: CASSLAGVGEQFF
CDR3 DNA: TGTGCCAGCAGTTTGGCGGGAGTGGGAGAGCAGTTCTTC

D gene: -
V gene: TRBV10-2
J gene: TRBJ1-1
clone size: -
CDR3 protein: CASSEVGQLNTEAFF
CDR3 DNA: TGCGCCAGCAGTGAGGTCGGACAGTTGAACACTGAAGCTTTCTTT

D gene: TRBD2
V gene: TRBV19
J gene: TRBJ2-1
clone size: -
CDR3 protein: CASSIRLGTSGRWPSQFF
CDR3 DNA: TGTGCCAGTAGTATACGCCTAGGGACTAGCGGCCGTTGGCCGAGCCAGTTCTTC

D gene: TRBD1
V gene: TRBV19
J gene: TRBJ1-5
clone size: -
CDR3 protein: CASRRLGQGLNQPQHF
CDR3 DNA: TGTGCCAGTAGACGTCTGGGACAGGGCCTTAATCAGCCCCAGCATTTT

D gene: TRBD1
V gene: TRBV7-3
J gene: TRBJ2-1
clone size: -
CDR3 protein: CASSPRTGTGYNEQFF
CDR3 DNA: TGTGCCAGCAGCCCTCGGACAGGGACGGGGTACAATGAGCAGTTCTTC

D gene: TRBD1
V gene: TRBV7-8
J gene: TRBJ2-7
clone size: -
CDR3 protein: CARSPGTGATGEQYF
CDR3 DNA: TGTGCCAGAAGCCCCGGGACAGGCGCGACGGGAGAGCAGTACTTC

D gene: TRBD1
V gene: TRBV27
J gene: TRBJ1-1
clone size: -
CDR3 protein: CASNTYRGLNTEAFF
CDR3 DNA: TGTGCCAGCAATACTTACAGGGGGCTAAACACTGAAGCTTTCTTT

D gene: TRBD1
V gene: TRBV2
J gene: TRBJ1-1
clone size: -
CDR3 protein: CASGEDRVTEAFF
CDR3 DNA: TGTGCCAGCGGGGAGGACAGGGTCACTGAAGCTTTCTTT

D gene: -
V gene: TRBV18
J gene: TRBJ2-2
clone size: -
CDR3 protein: CASSPPTANTGELFF
CDR3 DNA: TGTGCCAGCTCACCACCCACGGCGAACACCGGGGAGCTGTTTTTT

D gene: -
V gene: TRBV6-5
J gene: TRBJ1-6
clone size: -
CDR3 protein: CASSYRGGSPLHF
CDR3 DNA: TGTGCCAGCAGTTACAGGGGAGGCTCACCCCTCCACTTT

D gene: TRBD1
V gene: TRBV28
J gene: TRBJ2-3
clone size: -
CDR3 protein: CASRIHTQGQGADTQYF
CDR3 DNA: TGTGCCAGCAGAATACACACCCAGGGACAGGGAGCAGATACGCAGTATTTT

D gene: TRBD1
V gene: TRBV14
J gene: TRBJ2-2
clone size: -
CDR3 protein: CASSQPGQVPGELFF
CDR3 DNA: TGTGCCAGCAGCCAACCGGGACAGGTTCCCGGGGAGCTGTTTTTT

D gene: TRBD1
V gene: TRBV30
J gene: TRBJ1-2
clone size: few
CDR3 protein: CAWGRGTGGIGYTF
CDR3 DNA: TGTGCCTGGGGCCGCGGGACAGGGGGAATTGGCTACACCTTC

D gene: TRBD1
V gene: TRBV6-1
J gene: TRBJ2-1
clone size: -
CDR3 protein: CASSAFRQGISLRRFF
CDR3 DNA: TGTGCCAGCAGTGCGTTTCGACAGGGTATTAGTTTGCGGCGGTTCTTC

D gene: TRBD1
V gene: TRBV7-8
J gene: TRBJ2-3
clone size: -
CDR3 protein: CASSFRGQGQYF
CDR3 DNA: TGTGCCAGCAGCTTTCGGGGACAGGGGCAGTATTTT

D gene: TRBD2
V gene: TRBV7-3
J gene: TRBJ2-1
clone size: -
CDR3 protein: CASSSQASGILYNEQFF
CDR3 DNA: TGTGCCAGCAGCTCCCAGGCTAGCGGGATCCTCTACAATGAGCAGTTCTTC

D gene: -
V gene: TRBV10-3
J gene: TRBJ1-5
clone size: -
CDR3 protein: CAISDRYSNQPQHF
CDR3 DNA: TGTGCCATCAGTGACCGTTATAGCAATCAGCCCCAGCATTTT

D gene: -
V gene: TRBV29-1
J gene: TRBJ1-2
clone size: -
CDR3 protein: CSVETDYGYTF
CDR3 DNA: TGCAGCGTTGAAACAGATTATGGCTACACCTTC

D gene: TRBD2
V gene: TRBV28
J gene: TRBJ2-1
clone size: -
CDR3 protein: CASSLISPGLVHNEQFF
CDR3 DNA: TGTGCCAGCAGTTTAATATCCCCGGGACTAGTGCACAATGAGCAGTTCTTC

D gene: TRBD1
V gene: TRBV6-5
J gene: TRBJ2-7
clone size: few
CDR3 protein: CASSGSDRGYEQYF
CDR3 DNA: TGTGCCAGCAGCGGATCGGACAGGGGATACGAGCAGTACTTC

D gene: -
V gene: TRBV5-5
J gene: TRBJ1-5
clone size: once
CDR3 protein: CASSLGASSEPQHF
CDR3 DNA: TGTGCCAGCAGCTTGGGGGCTTCCTCCGAACCCCAGCATTTT

D gene: TRBD1
V gene: TRBV28
J gene: TRBJ1-5
clone size: once
CDR3 protein: CASSTYQGGGYNQPQHF
CDR3 DNA: TGTGCCAGCAGTACGTATCAAGGAGGGGGCTACAATCAGCCCCAGCATTTT

D gene: TRBD2
V gene: TRBV7-2
J gene: TRBJ2-7
clone size: -
CDR3 protein: CASSTTSGYEQYF
CDR3 DNA: TGTGCCAGCAGTACAACTAGCGGGTACGAGCAGTACTTC

D gene: TRBD1
V gene: TRBV7-2
J gene: TRBJ1-1
clone size: -
CDR3 protein: CASSLRMGQANTEAFF
CDR3 DNA: TGTGCCAGCAGCTTACGAATGGGACAGGCGAACACTGAAGCTTTCTTT

D gene: TRBD2
V gene: TRBV4-3
J gene: TRBJ2-1
clone size: -
CDR3 protein: CASSHHGTRNANEQFF
CDR3 DNA: TGCGCCAGCAGCCATCACGGGACTAGGAATGCCAATGAGCAGTTCTTC

D gene: -
V gene: TRBV6-1
J gene: TRBJ2-1
clone size: -
CDR3 protein: CASSEGMAGKSSYNEQFF
CDR3 DNA: TGTGCCAGCAGTGAAGGGATGGCAGGCAAGAGCTCCTACAATGAGCAGTTCTTC

D gene: TRBD1
V gene: TRBV28
J gene: TRBJ1-6
clone size: -
CDR3 protein: CASRLSGGGPPLHF
CDR3 DNA: TGTGCCAGCAGACTCTCAGGGGGCGGTCCACCCCTCCACTTT

D gene: TRBD1
V gene: TRBV5-4
J gene: TRBJ1-1
clone size: -
CDR3 protein: CASSLSGTGDTEAFF
CDR3 DNA: TGTGCCAGCAGCTTATCCGGGACAGGGGACACTGAAGCTTTCTTT

D gene: -
V gene: TRBV6-5
J gene: TRBJ2-3
clone size: once
CDR3 protein: CASSYSEGPDTQYF
CDR3 DNA: TGTGCCAGCAGTTACTCCGAGGGCCCAGATACGCAGTATTTT

D gene: TRBD2
V gene: TRBV9
J gene: TRBJ2-1
clone size: -
CDR3 protein: CASSVFSGPYNEQFF
CDR3 DNA: TGTGCCAGCAGCGTATTTAGCGGGCCCTACAATGAGCAGTTCTTC

D gene: -
V gene: TRBV13
J gene: TRBJ1-2
clone size: -
CDR3 protein: CASSITGSNYGYTF
CDR3 DNA: TGTGCCAGCAGCATCACAGGTTCTAACTATGGCTACACCTTC

D gene: -
V gene: TRBV28
J gene: TRBJ1-2
clone size: -
CDR3 protein: CASSLTLQGSLGYGYTF
CDR3 DNA: TGTGCCAGCAGTTTAACCCTCCAGGGGAGTCTAGGCTATGGCTACACCTTC

D gene: TRBD1
V gene: TRBV28
J gene: TRBJ1-1
clone size: -
CDR3 protein: CASSPTGRNTEAFF
CDR3 DNA: TGTGCCAGCTCCCCGACAGGGCGGAACACTGAAGCTTTCTTT

D gene: -
V gene: TRBV2
J gene: TRBJ2-3
clone size: -
CDR3 protein: CASSVALHPYF
CDR3 DNA: TGTGCCAGCAGTGTCGCACTACACCCGTATTTT

D gene: TRBD2
V gene: TRBV18
J gene: TRBJ2-7
clone size: -
CDR3 protein: CASSPARLAGSSYEQYF
CDR3 DNA: TGTGCCAGCTCACCCGCCCGCCTAGCGGGGAGCTCCTACGAGCAGTACTTC

D gene: -
V gene: TRBV27
J gene: TRBJ1-3
clone size: -
CDR3 protein: CASSLTGTKTGNTIYF
CDR3 DNA: TGTGCCAGCAGTTTAACCGGGACAAAGACTGGAAACACCATATATTTT

D gene: -
V gene: TRBV9
J gene: TRBJ2-2
clone size: -
CDR3 protein: CASSATGTGELFF
CDR3 DNA: TGTGCCAGCAGCGCAACAGGGACCGGGGAGCTGTTTTTT

D gene: -
V gene: TRBV28
J gene: TRBJ1-5
clone size: -
CDR3 protein: CASSLGGTYLNQPQHF
CDR3 DNA: TGTGCCAGCAGTTTAGGGGGGACCTATTTGAATCAGCCCCAGCATTTT

D gene: TRBD1
V gene: TRBV30
J gene: TRBJ1-3
clone size: -
CDR3 protein: CAWSEADRDSGNTIYF
CDR3 DNA: TGTGCCTGGAGTGAGGCCGACAGGGACTCTGGAAACACCATATATTTT

D gene: -
V gene: TRBV7-2
J gene: TRBJ1-2
clone size: -
CDR3 protein: CASSLDQAGTGYTF
CDR3 DNA: TGTGCCAGCAGCTTAGACCAGGCGGGGACTGGCTACACCTTC